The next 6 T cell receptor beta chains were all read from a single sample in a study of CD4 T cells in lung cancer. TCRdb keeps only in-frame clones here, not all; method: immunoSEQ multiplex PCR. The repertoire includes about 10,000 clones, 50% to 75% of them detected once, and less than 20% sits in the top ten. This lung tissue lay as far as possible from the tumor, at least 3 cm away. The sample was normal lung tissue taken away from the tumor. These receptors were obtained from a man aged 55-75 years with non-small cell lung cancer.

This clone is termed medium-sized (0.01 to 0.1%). The CDR3 reads CASSLSGGTGAYEQYF. Written as DNA, the CDR3 is TGTGCCAGCAGCTTGTCGGGAGGGACAGGGGCCTACGAGCAGTACTTC. The rearrangement joins TRBV5-6 to TRBJ2-7, with 10 bases that match TRBD1. The junction had 6 bases not matched to a gene; V was cut back by 1 base and J by 2 bases. CDR1 is SGHDT and CDR2 is YYEEEE in the germline V gene. The CDR3 length is 16 residues.

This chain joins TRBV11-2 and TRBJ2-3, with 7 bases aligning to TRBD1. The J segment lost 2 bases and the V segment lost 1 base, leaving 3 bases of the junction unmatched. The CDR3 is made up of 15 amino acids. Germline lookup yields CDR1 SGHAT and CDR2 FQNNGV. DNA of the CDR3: TGTGCCAGCAGCTTAGGTACAGGGGACACAGATACGCAGTATTTT. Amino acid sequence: CASSLGTGDTDTQYF.

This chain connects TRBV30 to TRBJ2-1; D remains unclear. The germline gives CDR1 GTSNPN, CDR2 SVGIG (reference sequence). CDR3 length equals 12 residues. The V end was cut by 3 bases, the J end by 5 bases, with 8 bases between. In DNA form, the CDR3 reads TGTGCCTGGAGCCCCCCTAACAATGAGCAGTTCTTC. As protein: CAWSPPNNEQFF.

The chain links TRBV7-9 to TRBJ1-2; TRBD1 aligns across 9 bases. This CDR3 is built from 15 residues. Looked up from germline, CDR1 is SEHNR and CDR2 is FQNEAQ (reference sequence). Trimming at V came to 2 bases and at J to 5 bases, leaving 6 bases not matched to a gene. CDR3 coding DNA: TGTGCCAGCAGCTTAACGGGACAGGGTGATTATGGCTACACCTTC. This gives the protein CASSLTGQGDYGYTF.

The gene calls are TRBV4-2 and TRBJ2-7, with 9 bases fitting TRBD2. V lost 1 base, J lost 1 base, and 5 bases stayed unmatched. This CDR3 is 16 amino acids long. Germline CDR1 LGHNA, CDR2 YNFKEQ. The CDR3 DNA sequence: TGTGCCAGCAGCCAAGTGGGGCGGGAGGGTTCCTACGAGCAGTACTTC. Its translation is CASSQVGREGSYEQYF.

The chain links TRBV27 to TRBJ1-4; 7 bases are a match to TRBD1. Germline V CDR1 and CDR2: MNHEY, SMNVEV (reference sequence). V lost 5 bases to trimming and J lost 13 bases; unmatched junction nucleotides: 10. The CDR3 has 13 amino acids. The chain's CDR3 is CASSQNRGHGLFF. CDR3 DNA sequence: TGTGCCAGCAGTCAAAACAGGGGACATGGACTGTTTTTT.